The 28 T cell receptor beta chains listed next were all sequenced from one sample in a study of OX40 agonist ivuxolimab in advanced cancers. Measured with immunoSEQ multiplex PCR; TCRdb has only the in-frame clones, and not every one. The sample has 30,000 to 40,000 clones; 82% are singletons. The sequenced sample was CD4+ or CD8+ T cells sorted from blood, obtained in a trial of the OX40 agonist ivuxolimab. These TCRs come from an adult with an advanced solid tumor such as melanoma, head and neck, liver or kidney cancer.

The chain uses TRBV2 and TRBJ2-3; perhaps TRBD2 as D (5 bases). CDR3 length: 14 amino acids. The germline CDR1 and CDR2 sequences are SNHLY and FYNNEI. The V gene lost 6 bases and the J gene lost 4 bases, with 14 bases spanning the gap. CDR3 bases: TGTGCCAGCAGATCCAATGGAGGTGCAGATACGCAGTATTTT. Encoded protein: CASRSNGGADTQYF.

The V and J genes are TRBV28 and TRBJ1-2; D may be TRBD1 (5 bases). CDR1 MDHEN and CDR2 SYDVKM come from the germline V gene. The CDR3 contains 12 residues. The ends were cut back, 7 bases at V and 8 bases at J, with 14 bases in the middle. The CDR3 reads CASTYFRGGYTF. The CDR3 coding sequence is TGTGCCAGCACCTACTTTCGGGGGGGCTACACCTTC.

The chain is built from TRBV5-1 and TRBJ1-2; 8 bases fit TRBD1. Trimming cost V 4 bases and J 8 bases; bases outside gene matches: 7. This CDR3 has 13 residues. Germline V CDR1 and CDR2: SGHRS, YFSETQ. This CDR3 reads CASSRGQGGGYTF. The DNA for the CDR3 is TGCGCCAGCAGCCGCGGACAGGGAGGCGGCTACACCTTC.

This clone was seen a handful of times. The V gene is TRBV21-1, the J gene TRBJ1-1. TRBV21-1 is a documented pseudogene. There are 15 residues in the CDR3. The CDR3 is CASSARMYGIPEAFF. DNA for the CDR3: TGTGCCAGCAGCGCCCGTATGTACGGGATCCCTGAAGCTTTCTTT.

This CDR3 is CAISESPGTSGGNAGELFF. The CDR3 nucleotides read TGTGCCATCAGTGAGTCTCCGGGGACTAGCGGGGGAAATGCCGGGGAGCTGTTTTTT. J is TRBJ2-2 and V is TRBV10-3, with 14 bases identical to TRBD2. This CDR3 contains 19 residues. Germline CDR1 reads ENHRY; CDR2 reads SYGVKD. J gave up 6 bases and V 0 bases, and 9 bases lay outside the gene matches.

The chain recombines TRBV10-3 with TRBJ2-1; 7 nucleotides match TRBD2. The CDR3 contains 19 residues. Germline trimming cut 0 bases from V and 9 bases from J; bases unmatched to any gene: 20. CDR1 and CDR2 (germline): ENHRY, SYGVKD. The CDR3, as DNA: TGTGCCATCAGTGAGTCGACGTTACGGTCTAGCGGCGGTCGGGTTGAGCAGTTCTTC. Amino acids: CAISESTLRSSGGRVEQFF.

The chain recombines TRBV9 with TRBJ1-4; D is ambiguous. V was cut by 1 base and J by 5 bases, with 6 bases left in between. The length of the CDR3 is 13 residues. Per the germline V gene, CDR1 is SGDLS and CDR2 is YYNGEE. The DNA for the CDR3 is TGTGCCAGCAGCGTAACCCCGAATGAAAAACTGTTTTTT. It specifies CASSVTPNEKLFF.

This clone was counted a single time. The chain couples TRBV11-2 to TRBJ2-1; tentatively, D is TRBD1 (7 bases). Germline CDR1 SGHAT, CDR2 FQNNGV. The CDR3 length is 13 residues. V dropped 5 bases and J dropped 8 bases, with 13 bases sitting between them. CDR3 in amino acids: CASSEQGGDEQFF. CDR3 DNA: TGTGCCAGCAGCGAGCAGGGGGGCGATGAGCAGTTCTTC.

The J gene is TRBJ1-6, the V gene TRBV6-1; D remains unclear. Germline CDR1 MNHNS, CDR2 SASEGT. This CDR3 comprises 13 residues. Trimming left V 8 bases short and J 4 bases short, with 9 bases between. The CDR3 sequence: CASLRKYNSPLHF. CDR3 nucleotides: TGTGCCAGCTTGAGGAAATATAATTCACCCCTCCACTTT.

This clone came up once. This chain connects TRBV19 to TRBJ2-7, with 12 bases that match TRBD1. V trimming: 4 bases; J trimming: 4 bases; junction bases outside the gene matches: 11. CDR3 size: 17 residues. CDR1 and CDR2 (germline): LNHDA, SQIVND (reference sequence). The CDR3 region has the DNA TGTGCCAGTAGTAAAACGGGACAGGGGGCGGTCGAATACGAGCAGTACTTC. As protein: CASSKTGQGAVEYEQYF.

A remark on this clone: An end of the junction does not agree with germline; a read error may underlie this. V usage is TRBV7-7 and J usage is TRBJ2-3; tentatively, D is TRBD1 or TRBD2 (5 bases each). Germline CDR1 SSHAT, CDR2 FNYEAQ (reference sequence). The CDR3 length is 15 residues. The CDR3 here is CASSLGLGGTDTQYF. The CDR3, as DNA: TGTGCTAGCAGCTTGGGTCTTGGGGGAACAGATACGCAGTATTTT.

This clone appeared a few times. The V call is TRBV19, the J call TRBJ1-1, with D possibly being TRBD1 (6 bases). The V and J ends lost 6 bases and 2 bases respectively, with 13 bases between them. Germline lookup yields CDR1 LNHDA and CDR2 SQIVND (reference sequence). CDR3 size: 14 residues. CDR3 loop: CASSHREANTEAFF. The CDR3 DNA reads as TGTGCCAGTAGCCACAGGGAGGCTAACACTGAAGCTTTCTTT.

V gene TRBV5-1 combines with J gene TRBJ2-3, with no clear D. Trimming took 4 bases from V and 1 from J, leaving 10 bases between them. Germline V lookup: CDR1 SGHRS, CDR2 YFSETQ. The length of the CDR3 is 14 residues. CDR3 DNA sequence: TGCGCCAGCAGCCCGAACGCGCGCACAGATACGCAGTATTTT. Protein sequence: CASSPNARTDTQYF.

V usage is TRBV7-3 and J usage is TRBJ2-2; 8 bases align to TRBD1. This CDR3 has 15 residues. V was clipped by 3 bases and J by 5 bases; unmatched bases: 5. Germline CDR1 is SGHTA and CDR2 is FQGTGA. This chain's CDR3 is CASSFTGQGTGELFF. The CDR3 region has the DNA TGTGCCAGCAGCTTCACCGGACAGGGTACCGGGGAGCTGTTTTTT.

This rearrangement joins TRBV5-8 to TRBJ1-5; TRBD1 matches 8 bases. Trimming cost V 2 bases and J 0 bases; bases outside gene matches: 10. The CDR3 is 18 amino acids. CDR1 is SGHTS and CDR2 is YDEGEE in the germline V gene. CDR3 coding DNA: TGTGCCAGCAGCTTTCGTCCGGGACAGGTATATAGCAATCAGCCCCAGCATTTT. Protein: CASSFRPGQVYSNQPQHF.

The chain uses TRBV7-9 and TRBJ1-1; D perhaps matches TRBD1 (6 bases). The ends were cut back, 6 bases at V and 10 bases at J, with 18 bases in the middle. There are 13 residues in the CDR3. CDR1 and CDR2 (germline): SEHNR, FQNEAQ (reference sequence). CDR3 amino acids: CASSQQGSRGAFF. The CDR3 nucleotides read TGTGCCAGCAGTCAACAGGGTAGTCGGGGAGCTTTCTTT.

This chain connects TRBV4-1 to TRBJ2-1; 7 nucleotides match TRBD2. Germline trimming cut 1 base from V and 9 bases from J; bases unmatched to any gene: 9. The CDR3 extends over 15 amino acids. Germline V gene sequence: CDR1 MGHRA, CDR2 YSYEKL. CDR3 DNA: TGCGCCAGCAGCCAAGGGAGGGTTTGGGGGGGTGAGCAGTTCTTC. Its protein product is CASSQGRVWGGEQFF.

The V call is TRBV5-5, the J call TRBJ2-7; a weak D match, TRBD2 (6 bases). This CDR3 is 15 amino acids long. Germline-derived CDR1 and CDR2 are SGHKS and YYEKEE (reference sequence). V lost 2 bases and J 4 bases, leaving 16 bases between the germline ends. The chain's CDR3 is CASSFRFGRGYEQYF. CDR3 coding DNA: TGTGCCAGCAGCTTCCGTTTCGGGCGGGGATACGAGCAGTACTTC. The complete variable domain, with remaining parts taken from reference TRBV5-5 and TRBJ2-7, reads DAGVTQSPTHLIKTRGQQVTLRCSPISGHKSVSWYQQVLGQGPQFIFQYYEKEERGRGNFPDRFSARQFPNYSSELNVNALLLGDSALYLCASSFRFGRGYEQYFGPGTRLTVT.

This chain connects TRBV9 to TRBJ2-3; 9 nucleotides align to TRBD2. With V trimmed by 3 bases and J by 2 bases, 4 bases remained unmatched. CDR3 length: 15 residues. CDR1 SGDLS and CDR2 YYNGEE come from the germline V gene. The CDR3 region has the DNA TGTGCCAGCAGCGGAAGACTAGCGGCCACAGATACGCAGTATTTT. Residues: CASSGRLAATDTQYF.

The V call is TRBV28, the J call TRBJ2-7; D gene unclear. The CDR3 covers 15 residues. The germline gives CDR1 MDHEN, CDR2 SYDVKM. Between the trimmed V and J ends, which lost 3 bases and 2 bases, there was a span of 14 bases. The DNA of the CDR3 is TGTGCCAGCAGTTTGTACAGAGATACCACCTACGAGCAGTACTTC. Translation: CASSLYRDTTYEQYF.

CDR3 protein: CASSTQTGGEYEQYF. The CDR3 DNA reads TGCGCCAGCAGCACCCAGACAGGGGGCGAATACGAGCAGTACTTC. The chain carries TRBV5-1 and TRBJ2-7, with 10 bases that match TRBD1. J lost 4 bases, V lost 4 bases, and 8 bases had no gene match. The CDR3 is made up of 15 amino acids. Germline loops: CDR1 SGHRS, CDR2 YFSETQ.

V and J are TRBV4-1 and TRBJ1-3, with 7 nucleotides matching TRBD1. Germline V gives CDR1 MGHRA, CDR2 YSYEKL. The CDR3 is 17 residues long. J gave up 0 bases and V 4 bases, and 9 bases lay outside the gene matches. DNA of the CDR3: TGCGCCAGCAGCCGTGGGACAGTGGACTACTCTGGAAACACCATATATTTT. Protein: CASSRGTVDYSGNTIYF.

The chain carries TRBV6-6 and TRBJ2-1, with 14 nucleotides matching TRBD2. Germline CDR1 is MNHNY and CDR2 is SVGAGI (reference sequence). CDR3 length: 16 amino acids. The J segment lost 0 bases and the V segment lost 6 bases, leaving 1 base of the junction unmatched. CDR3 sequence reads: CASRGTSGSSYNEQFF. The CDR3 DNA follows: TGTGCCAGCAGAGGGACTAGCGGGAGCTCCTACAATGAGCAGTTCTTC.

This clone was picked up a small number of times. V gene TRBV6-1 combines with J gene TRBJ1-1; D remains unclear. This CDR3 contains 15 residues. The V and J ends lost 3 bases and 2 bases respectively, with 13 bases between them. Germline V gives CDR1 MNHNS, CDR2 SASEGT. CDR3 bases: TGTGCCAGCAGTGAGGGTCGGGTATTAAACACTGAAGCTTTCTTT. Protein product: CASSEGRVLNTEAFF.

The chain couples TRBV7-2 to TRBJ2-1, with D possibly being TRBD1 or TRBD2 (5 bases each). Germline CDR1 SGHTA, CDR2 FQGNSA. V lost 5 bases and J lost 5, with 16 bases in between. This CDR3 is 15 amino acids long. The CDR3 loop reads CASSPPGPRDNEQFF. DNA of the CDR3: TGTGCCAGCAGCCCGCCGGGACCACGGGACAATGAGCAGTTCTTC.

As DNA, the CDR3 is TGTGCCAGCATGCGGACAGTGAACACTGAAGCTTTCTTT. Translating it yields CASMRTVNTEAFF. The chain carries TRBV2 and TRBJ1-1, with D possibly TRBD1 on 6 matching bases. Germline lookup yields CDR1 SNHLY and CDR2 FYNNEI. Trimming took 7 bases from V and 0 from J, leaving 9 bases between them. This CDR3 comprises 13 residues.

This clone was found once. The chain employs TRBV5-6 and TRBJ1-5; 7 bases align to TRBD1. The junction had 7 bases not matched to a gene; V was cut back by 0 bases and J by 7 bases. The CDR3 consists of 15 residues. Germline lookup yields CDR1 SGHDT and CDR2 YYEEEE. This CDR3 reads CASSLGQGIGQPQHF. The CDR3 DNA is TGTGCCAGCAGCTTGGGACAGGGAATTGGGCAGCCCCAGCATTTT.

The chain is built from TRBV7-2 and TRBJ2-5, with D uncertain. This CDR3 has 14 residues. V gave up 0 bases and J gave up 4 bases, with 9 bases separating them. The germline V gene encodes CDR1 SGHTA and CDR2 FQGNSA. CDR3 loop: CASSLARSGETQYF. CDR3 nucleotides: TGTGCCAGCAGCTTAGCGCGATCGGGAGAGACCCAGTACTTC.